A single sample is the source of the 8 T cell receptor beta chains below, sequenced in a study of blood T cell repertoires in COVID-19. TCRdb's copy holds only in-frame clones and misses some; the assay was immunoSEQ multiplex PCR. This repertoire shows about 200,000 clones, 83% found once; its top ten account for 4.8%. The sample taken for sequencing was PBMCs or T cells enriched from blood (not recorded which). These receptor sequences come from a woman in her 50s who had been exposed to COVID-19.

The chain recombines TRBV28 with TRBJ1-5; 7 bases map to TRBD1. The V gene end was trimmed by 5 bases and the J gene end by 0 bases; junction bases not matched to a gene: 7. This CDR3 spans 16 amino acids. Germline assignment: CDR1 MDHEN and CDR2 SYDVKM. CDR3 in DNA: TGTGCCAGCAGTGTGGGACAGCTCTATAGCAATCAGCCCCAGCATTTT. This sequence encodes CASSVGQLYSNQPQHF.

The rearrangement joins TRBV28 to TRBJ2-3; D is perhaps TRBD2 (6 bases). The ends were cut back, 5 bases at V and 2 bases at J, with 14 bases in the middle. The CDR3 is made up of 15 amino acids. The V gene's germline CDR1 is MDHEN and CDR2 SYDVKM. The CDR3 region has the DNA TGTGCCAGCAGTCGCCCTAGCGCCAACACAGATACGCAGTATTTT. This encodes CASSRPSANTDTQYF.

As to this clone: Other DNA sequences from this sample encode an identical CDR3 as well. CDR3 DNA: TGTGCCAGCTCTCCCTCTAGCACAGATACGCAGTATTTT. Protein: CASSPSSTDTQYF. The chain is built from TRBV18 and TRBJ2-3, with no clear D. The germline V and J ends were trimmed by 6 bases and 0 bases, with 7 bases remaining between them. CDR3 length equals 13 residues. Germline V gives CDR1 KGHSH, CDR2 LQKENI.

V gene TRBV5-1 combines with J gene TRBJ2-3, with a weak D call TRBD1 (6 bases). CDR3 length: 15 residues. The ends were cut back, 3 bases at V and 3 bases at J, with 14 bases in the middle. Germline CDR1 reads SGHRS; CDR2 reads YFSETQ. CDR3 sequence (DNA): TGCGCCAGCAGCTCGGGGACACAGGTGACAGATACGCAGTATTTT. Translated, it gives CASSSGTQVTDTQYF. Supplemented by reference TRBV5-1 and TRBJ2-3, the full variable domain reads KAGVTQTPRYLIKTRGQQVTLSCSPISGHRSVSWYQQTPGQGLQFLFEYFSETQRNKGNFPGRFSGRQFSNSRSEMNVSTLELGDSALYLCASSSGTQVTDTQYFGPGTRLTVL.

CDR3 sequence (DNA): TGTGCCAGCACGACAGGCCTCCCCGGGGAGCTGTTTTTT. Protein sequence: CASTTGLPGELFF. This chain connects TRBV28 to TRBJ2-2; weak D call: TRBD1 (6 bases). This CDR3 has 13 amino acids. Trimming removed 7 bases from V and 6 bases from J, with 12 bases in between. Germline CDR1 reads MDHEN; CDR2 reads SYDVKM.

This clone was detected only once. The CDR3 sequence is CASNPTELNTEAFF. The CDR3 nucleotides are TGTGCCAGCAATCCGACAGAATTAAACACTGAAGCTTTCTTT. The gene calls are TRBV6-5 and TRBJ1-1, with D possibly being TRBD1 (5 bases). The CDR3 consists of 14 residues. Trimming left V 7 bases short and J 2 bases short, with 14 bases between. Germline CDR1 is MNHEY and CDR2 is SVGAGI.

V is TRBV19 and J is TRBJ1-2; no clear D gene. The length of the CDR3 is 14 residues. Germline V gives CDR1 LNHDA, CDR2 SQIVND (reference sequence). Trimming removed 3 bases from V and 2 bases from J, with 10 bases in between. Here the CDR3 reads CASSIRRANYGYTF. In DNA form, the CDR3 reads TGTGCCAGTAGTATTAGGAGGGCCAACTATGGCTACACCTTC.

As to this clone: An end of the junction differs from the germline gene, which may be a read error. This chain uses TRBV12-3 or TRBV12-4 with TRBJ2-3, with D tentatively TRBD1 (6 bases). The CDR3 sequence is 13 residues long. CDR3 DNA sequence: TGTGCCTGCAGCAAGACAGGATCAGATACGCAGTATTTT. It specifies CACSKTGSDTQYF.